Listed below are T cell receptor beta chains from one sample, sequenced in a study of blood T cell repertoires in COVID-19. Sequencing was performed with immunoSEQ multiplex PCR; in TCRdb, only in-frame clones are kept and a portion is missing. The sample yields some 130,000 clones, 80% to 90% seen once. The sample taken for sequencing was peripheral blood. Receptor source: a man in his fifties or sixties with active or convalescent COVID-19. Each CDR3 is given with its conserved first and last residue. D genes are given only for firm matches. For some rows the clone size is stated as once, few or many, or as a class when expanded; others skip it.

clone_size: -; j_call: TRBJ2-7; v_call: TRBV18; d_call: -; cdr3_aa: CASSPPSRLAGQYEQYF; cdr3_nt: TGTGCCAGCTCACCCCCTTCCCGGCTGGCAGGACAATACGAGCAGTACTTC
clone_size: -; j_call: TRBJ1-3; v_call: TRBV15; d_call: -; cdr3_aa: CATSRDARLGNTIYF; cdr3_nt: TGTGCCACCAGCAGAGATGCTAGATTGGGAAACACCATATATTTT
clone_size: -; j_call: TRBJ1-2; v_call: TRBV28; d_call: -; cdr3_aa: CASSFRPRRGDGYTF; cdr3_nt: TGTGCCAGCAGTTTTCGGCCTCGCAGGGGAGATGGCTACACCTTC
clone_size: -; j_call: TRBJ1-5; v_call: TRBV3-1/TRBV3-2; d_call: -; cdr3_aa: CASSQDRNQPQHF; cdr3_nt: TGTGCCAGCAGCCAAGATCGGAATCAGCCCCAGCATTTT
clone_size: -; j_call: TRBJ1-1; v_call: TRBV7-9; d_call: TRBD1; cdr3_aa: CASSLGDRGGTEAFF; cdr3_nt: TGTGCCAGCAGCTTAGGGGACAGGGGAGGCACTGAAGCTTTCTTT
clone_size: -; j_call: TRBJ2-5; v_call: TRBV6-2/TRBV6-3; d_call: -; cdr3_aa: CASSRRVRETQYF; cdr3_nt: TGTGCCAGCAGCCGCAGGGTACGGGAGACCCAGTACTTC
clone_size: once; j_call: TRBJ2-7; v_call: TRBV6-4; d_call: -; cdr3_aa: CASSVFSGYEQYF; cdr3_nt: TGTGCCAGCAGTGTATTTAGCGGCTACGAGCAGTACTTC
clone_size: once; j_call: TRBJ2-3; v_call: TRBV6-5; d_call: -; cdr3_aa: CASSYSLIATDTQYF; cdr3_nt: TGTGCCAGCAGTTACTCGTTGATAGCGACAGATACGCAGTATTTT
clone_size: once; j_call: TRBJ2-1; v_call: TRBV7-3; d_call: TRBD1; cdr3_aa: CASSPTRDRAFNEQFF; cdr3_nt: TGTGCCAGCAGCCCCACTAGGGACAGGGCTTTCAATGAGCAGTTCTTC
clone_size: -; j_call: TRBJ1-5; v_call: TRBV19; d_call: -; cdr3_aa: CASSSPLGGLNQPQHF; cdr3_nt: TGTGCCAGTAGTAGCCCCCTCGGGGGATTAAATCAGCCCCAGCATTTT
clone_size: -; j_call: TRBJ2-3; v_call: TRBV10-3; d_call: TRBD2; cdr3_aa: CAISDLASGAMTDTQYF; cdr3_nt: TGTGCCATCAGTGATTTGGCTAGCGGGGCGATGACAGATACGCAGTATTTT
clone_size: -; j_call: TRBJ2-5; v_call: TRBV28; d_call: TRBD1; cdr3_aa: CASSRGQGETQYF; cdr3_nt: TGTGCCAGCAGCCGGGGACAGGGTGAGACCCAGTACTTC
clone_size: few; j_call: TRBJ1-5; v_call: TRBV19; d_call: -; cdr3_aa: CASSIAPNQPQHF; cdr3_nt: TGTGCCAGTAGTATAGCCCCTAATCAGCCCCAGCATTTT